The 20 T cell receptor beta chains below were found in one sample sequenced in a study of neurological immune-mediated disorders. TCRdb itself ran the 5' RACE reads through MiXCR, one entry per CDR3 protein. The sample consists of around 60,000 distinct CDR3 sequences, roughly 3.5% of them appearing once. The sample consisted of PBMCs. These TCRs come from a woman aged 55-70 years with multiple sclerosis.

The sample holds many counts of this clonotype. DNA of the CDR3: TGTGCCAGCAGCCTAGACACGGGACAGGGGTGGAACATTCAGTACTTC. Translated: CASSLDTGQGWNIQYF. V gene TRBV11-1 combines with J gene TRBJ2-4, with 10 bases aligning to TRBD1. CDR3 size: 16 residues. The junction had 11 bases not matched to a gene; V was cut back by 5 bases and J by 7 bases. Per the germline V gene, CDR1 is SGHAT and CDR2 is FQDESV (reference sequence).

This clonotype was seen repeatedly, ten times or more. This chain uses TRBV5-1 with TRBJ2-1; 7 bases fit TRBD2. The CDR3 is made up of 15 amino acids. Trimming took 7 bases from V and 7 from J; bases not matched to a gene: 14. Germline CDR1 is SGHRS and CDR2 is YFSETQ. The CDR3 loop is CASGPLAGAFNEQFF. The CDR3 coding sequence is TGCGCCAGCGGCCCGCTTGCGGGAGCATTTAATGAGCAGTTCTTC.

Ten or more counts support this clonotype. The V call is TRBV11-2, the J call TRBJ2-5; maybe TRBD2 (5 bases). The V and J ends lost 4 bases and 5 bases respectively, with 14 bases between them. In germline, CDR1 is SGHAT, CDR2 FQNNGV. The length of the CDR3 is 14 residues. The CDR3 region has the DNA TGTGCCAGCAGCTGGACTTTCGTAGCTGAGACCCAGTACTTC. Amino acids: CASSWTFVAETQYF.

In this sample, this clonotype turned up a few times. This rearrangement joins TRBV18 to TRBJ1-1; 10 positions match TRBD1. V lost 3 bases and J lost 0; bases outside the gene matches: 10. Germline lookup yields CDR1 KGHSH and CDR2 LQKENI. The CDR3 covers 18 residues. DNA for the CDR3: TGTGCCAGCTCACCTCAGGGACAGGGGCGAATCATGAACACTGAAGCTTTCTTT. As protein: CASSPQGQGRIMNTEAFF. Full variable domain (remainder filled in from reference TRBV18 and TRBJ1-1): NAGVMQNPRHLVRRRGQEARLRCSPMKGHSHVYWYRQLPEEGLKFMVYLQKENIIDESGMPKERFSAEFPKEGPSILRIQQVVRGDSAAYFCASSPQGQGRIMNTEAFFGQGTRLTVV.

Regarding this clonotype: A clone one base away is much larger, so this may be a read error. The chain links TRBV15 to TRBJ2-5; no reliable D call. This CDR3 comprises 13 residues. Germline-derived CDR1 and CDR2 are LNHNV and YYDKDF (reference sequence). CDR3 residues: CANSRDWAETQYF. DNA for the CDR3: TGTGCCAACAGCAGAGATTGGGCAGAGACCCAGTACTTC.

This clonotype was recorded at least ten times. The rearrangement links TRBV3-1 to TRBJ1-5; 8 nucleotides match TRBD1. Germline V gene sequence: CDR1 LGHDT, CDR2 YNNKEL (reference sequence). Trimming removed 4 bases from V and 6 bases from J; junction bases left unmatched: 5. The CDR3 has 14 residues. The CDR3 sequence is CASSPGQGPQPQHF. The CDR3 DNA follows: TGTGCCAGCAGCCCTGGACAGGGACCTCAGCCCCAGCATTTT.

This clonotype was counted many times. J is TRBJ2-1 and V is TRBV7-7, with 9 nucleotides matching TRBD2. CDR1 is SSHAT and CDR2 is FNYEAQ in the germline V gene (reference sequence). This CDR3 has 15 residues. V lost 2 bases and J lost 6; bases outside the gene matches: 5. CDR3 in amino acids: CASSLLLAGANEQFF. CDR3 nucleotides: TGTGCCAGCAGCTTACTCTTAGCGGGAGCCAATGAGCAGTTCTTC.

This clonotype was picked up many times. The rearrangement joins TRBV7-9 to TRBJ2-5; D is unclear. Germline values: CDR1 SEHNR, CDR2 FQNEAQ (reference sequence). This CDR3 spans 14 amino acids. V gave up 1 base and J gave up 0 bases, with 6 bases separating them. CDR3 residues: CASSLVADQETQYF. CDR3 coding DNA: TGTGCCAGCAGCTTAGTTGCGGACCAAGAGACCCAGTACTTC.

This clonotype was found many times. The V and J genes are TRBV6-1 and TRBJ1-1; the match to TRBD1 covers 8 bases. The germline V gene has CDR1 MNHNS and CDR2 SASEGT. Trimming cost V 7 bases and J 2 bases; bases outside gene matches: 6. The length of the CDR3 is 14 residues. CDR3 bases: TGTGCCAGCAACGCGCAGGGGGCTAACACTGAAGCTTTCTTT. This encodes CASNAQGANTEAFF.

This clonotype was picked up many times. The V and J genes are TRBV6-5 and TRBJ2-7; 9 nucleotides line up with TRBD2. After removal of 6 bases from V and 9 bases from J, the junction contained 12 bases not matched to a gene. CDR1 and CDR2 from the germline V gene are MNHEY and SVGAGI. CDR3 length: 14 residues. Written as DNA, the CDR3 is TGTGCCAGCAGACCGGGACTAGCCAACCGCTTGCAGTACTTC. Protein: CASRPGLANRLQYF.

This clonotype was counted ten times or more. V is TRBV2 and J is TRBJ2-7; TRBD2 matches 9 bases. The CDR3 length is 13 residues. Germline V gene sequence: CDR1 SNHLY, CDR2 FYNNEI. V dropped 7 bases and J dropped 4; count of bases not matched to a gene: 5. CDR3 residues: CASIGGLAYEQYF. Here the CDR3 DNA reads TGTGCCAGCATAGGAGGACTAGCGTACGAGCAGTACTTC.

This clonotype appeared many times. V gene TRBV5-1 combines with J gene TRBJ2-7; D possibly uses TRBD1 or TRBD2 (5 bases each). The CDR3 is made up of 15 amino acids. Trimming removed 0 bases from V and 6 bases from J, with 16 bases in between. Germline-derived CDR1 and CDR2 are SGHRS and YFSETQ. CDR3 amino acids: CASSLVPGPAGEQYF. The CDR3 DNA reads as TGCGCCAGCAGCTTGGTTCCGGGGCCGGCGGGCGAGCAGTACTTC.

This clonotype was recorded at least ten times. The chain has TRBV7-3 and TRBJ2-7, with D possibly called TRBD1 or TRBD2 (5 bases each). The CDR3 covers 14 residues. Between the trimmed V and J ends, which lost 2 bases and 1 base, there was a span of 9 bases. Germline values: CDR1 SGHTA, CDR2 FQGTGA. Written as DNA, the CDR3 is TGTGCCAGCAGCTTAGGGGGTTTGTCCTACGAGCAGTACTTC. Residues: CASSLGGLSYEQYF.

The gene calls are TRBV27 and TRBJ2-1; 10 nucleotides match TRBD1. The CDR3 is 16 residues long. CDR1 is MNHEY, CDR2 SMNVEV, per germline (reference sequence). With V trimmed by 4 bases and J by 2 bases, 5 bases remained unmatched. CDR3: CASSSWTGGPYNEQFF. Written as DNA, the CDR3 is TGTGCCAGCAGTTCGTGGACAGGGGGACCCTACAATGAGCAGTTCTTC.

This clonotype has a count of ten or more. The chain has TRBV10-3 and TRBJ2-5; 10 bases align to TRBD1. The germline V gene encodes CDR1 ENHRY and CDR2 SYGVKD. The CDR3 consists of 15 residues. Losses at the gene ends were 6 bases for V and 5 bases for J; bases not matched to a gene: 9. The CDR3 DNA follows: TGTGCCATCAGCCCAGACAGGGGGCGCGGGGAGACCCAGTACTTC. This gives the protein CAISPDRGRGETQYF.

In this sample, this clonotype turned up many times. DNA of the CDR3: TGTGCCAGCAGCTTAACGGGCACCGGGGAGCTGTTTTTT. This sequence encodes CASSLTGTGELFF. The chain couples TRBV7-3 to TRBJ2-2; D remains unclear. The CDR3 has 13 residues. From germline, CDR1 is SGHTA and CDR2 FQGTGA. V dropped 0 bases and J dropped 4 bases, with 3 bases sitting between them.

This clonotype was counted many times. CDR3 region: CASSSRGAPYNEQFF. CDR3 nucleotides: TGCGCCAGCAGCTCCAGGGGGGCCCCCTACAATGAGCAGTTCTTC. The V call is TRBV5-1, the J call TRBJ2-1, with D maybe TRBD1 (7 bases). Per the germline V gene, CDR1 is SGHRS and CDR2 is YFSETQ. Trimming shortened V by 3 bases and J by 2 bases, and 12 bases separated the two germline ends. This CDR3 has 15 amino acids.

This clonotype was found many times. V gene TRBV6-5 combines with J gene TRBJ2-2; D gene ambiguous. V shed 0 bases and J shed 3 bases, with 5 bases lying between them. This CDR3 region has 14 residues. Germline loops: CDR1 MNHEY, CDR2 SVGAGI. CDR3 amino acids: CASSYSRDTGELFF. The CDR3 DNA follows: TGTGCCAGCAGTTACTCTAGAGACACCGGGGAGCTGTTTTTT.

There are many counts of this clonotype. The rearrangement joins TRBV7-8 to TRBJ2-1, with D possibly TRBD2 on 6 matching bases. Trimming took 1 base from V and 12 from J, leaving 10 bases between them. Germline-derived CDR1 and CDR2 are SGHVS and FQNEAQ. This CDR3 is 12 amino acids long. The CDR3, as DNA: TGTGCCAGCAGCTTAGATCGGGGAGGGCAGTTCTTC. Encoded protein: CASSLDRGGQFF.

This clonotype was counted at least ten times. The J gene is TRBJ1-2, the V gene TRBV5-6; TRBD1 aligns across 9 bases. This CDR3 has 16 residues. V trimming: 1 base; J trimming: 10 bases; junction bases outside the gene matches: 14. Germline V CDR1 and CDR2: SGHDT, YYEEEE. The CDR3 spells CASSLPPGQGLTDYTF. DNA of the CDR3: TGTGCCAGCAGCTTGCCTCCCGGACAGGGGTTAACTGACTACACCTTC.